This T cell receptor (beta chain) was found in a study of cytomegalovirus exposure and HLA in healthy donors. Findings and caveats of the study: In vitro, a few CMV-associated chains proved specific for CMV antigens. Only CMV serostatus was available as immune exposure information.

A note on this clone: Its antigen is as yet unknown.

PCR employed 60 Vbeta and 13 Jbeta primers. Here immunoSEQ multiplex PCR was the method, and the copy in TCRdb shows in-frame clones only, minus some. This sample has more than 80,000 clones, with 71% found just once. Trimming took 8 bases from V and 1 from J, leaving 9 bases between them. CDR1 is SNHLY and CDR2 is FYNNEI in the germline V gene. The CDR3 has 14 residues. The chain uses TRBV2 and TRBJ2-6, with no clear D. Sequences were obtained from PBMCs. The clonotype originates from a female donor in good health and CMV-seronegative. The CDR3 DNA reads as TGTGCCAGCTCTGGCCTTTCTGGGGCCAACGTCCTGACTTTC. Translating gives CASSGLSGANVLTF.